A selection of T cell receptor beta chains follows, all from one sample in a study of blood T cells in healthy people across ages. TCRdb reanalysed the 5' RACE reads using MiXCR and keeps one entry per CDR3 protein. This sample has about 320,000 distinct CDR3 sequences, with 25% to 30% found just once. Sequenced input: blood. The receptors were gathered from a woman aged 70-85 years in good health. Each CDR3 is given with its conserved first and last residue. A D gene is named only where the DNA matches it firmly. The listing skips clone size in some rows; elsewhere it reads once, few, many or a size class.

J gene: TRBJ2-7
clone size: many
V gene: TRBV29-1
D gene: NA
CDR3 DNA: TGCAGCGTTGATGGAGGGCAGGGCTACGAGCAGTACTTC
CDR3 protein: CSVDGGQGYEQYF

J gene: TRBJ2-1
clone size: few
V gene: TRBV20-1
D gene: TRBD2
CDR3 DNA: TGCAGTGCTAGAGATCCCCTAGCGGGAGAGTACAATGAGCAGTTCTTC
CDR3 protein: CSARDPLAGEYNEQFF

J gene: TRBJ1-1
clone size: once
V gene: TRBV12-3/TRBV12-4
D gene: NA
CDR3 DNA: TGTGCCAGCAGAGGAAGAGGGACGAGCGCTGAAGCTTTCTTT
CDR3 protein: CASRGRGTSAEAFF

J gene: TRBJ2-1
clone size: medium-sized
V gene: TRBV6-5
D gene: TRBD1
CDR3 DNA: TGTGCCAGCAGTTCCGGGACAGGGGGGCAGTTCTTC
CDR3 protein: CASSSGTGGQFF

J gene: TRBJ2-7
clone size: NA
V gene: TRBV27
D gene: NA
CDR3 DNA: TGTGCCAGCAGTTCCCTAAAAAGCGGGCCTGGGGGCGAGCAGTACTTC
CDR3 protein: CASSSLKSGPGGEQYF

J gene: TRBJ2-7
clone size: NA
V gene: TRBV7-8
D gene: NA
CDR3 DNA: TGTGCCAGCAGCATTGGGACGGGGAGCTCCTACGAGCAGTACTTC
CDR3 protein: CASSIGTGSSYEQYF

J gene: TRBJ2-7
clone size: few
V gene: TRBV7-9
D gene: NA
CDR3 DNA: TGTGCCAGCAGCTACGGAAAGACAGATAAGGCCTACGAGCAGTACTTC
CDR3 protein: CASSYGKTDKAYEQYF

J gene: TRBJ2-3
clone size: few
V gene: TRBV12-3/TRBV12-4
D gene: NA
CDR3 DNA: TGTGCCAGCAGTTTCAACACCCCGGGGACAGATACGCAGTATTTT
CDR3 protein: CASSFNTPGTDTQYF

J gene: TRBJ2-5
clone size: NA
V gene: TRBV12-3/TRBV12-4
D gene: TRBD1
CDR3 DNA: TGTGCCAGCTCTTGGGACAGACTAAAAGAGACCCAGTACTTC
CDR3 protein: CASSWDRLKETQYF

J gene: TRBJ2-2
clone size: NA
V gene: TRBV3-1
D gene: NA
CDR3 DNA: TGTGCCAGCAGCCACTTCAGCGCAGGGGTGGACACCGGGGAGCTGTTTTTT
CDR3 protein: CASSHFSAGVDTGELFF

J gene: TRBJ1-2
clone size: few
V gene: TRBV20-1
D gene: NA
CDR3 DNA: TGCAGTGCTAGGAGGGGAGAAGATGGCTACACCTTC
CDR3 protein: CSARRGEDGYTF

J gene: TRBJ1-6
clone size: NA
V gene: TRBV12-3/TRBV12-4
D gene: NA
CDR3 DNA: TGTGCCAGTACAGGGATTGGACCCCTCCACTTT
CDR3 protein: CASTGIGPLHF

J gene: TRBJ2-3
clone size: few
V gene: TRBV20-1
D gene: TRBD2
CDR3 DNA: TGCAGTGCTATTAGACTAGCGAGCACAGATACGCAGTATTTT
CDR3 protein: CSAIRLASTDTQYF

J gene: TRBJ2-2
clone size: NA
V gene: TRBV7-3
D gene: NA
CDR3 DNA: TGTGCCAGCAGCCCAGGGGTAGCGAACACCGGGGAGCTGTTTTTT
CDR3 protein: CASSPGVANTGELFF

J gene: TRBJ2-1
clone size: NA
V gene: TRBV4-1
D gene: NA
CDR3 DNA: TGCGCCAGCAGCCAAGGGACGGCGGGCAATGAGCAGTTCTTC
CDR3 protein: CASSQGTAGNEQFF

J gene: TRBJ1-1
clone size: many
V gene: TRBV4-1
D gene: NA
CDR3 DNA: TGCGCCAGCAGCCAAGGGGGAGGACAAAACACTGAAGCTTTCTTT
CDR3 protein: CASSQGGGQNTEAFF

J gene: TRBJ2-1
clone size: NA
V gene: TRBV20-1
D gene: NA
CDR3 DNA: TGCAGTGCTAGGGACCTCCCGGGGCAGTTCTTC
CDR3 protein: CSARDLPGQFF

J gene: TRBJ1-1
clone size: NA
V gene: TRBV5-4
D gene: NA
CDR3 DNA: TGTGCCAGCAGCTTAAACGGGGGCACGAACACTGAAGCTTTCTTT
CDR3 protein: CASSLNGGTNTEAFF

J gene: TRBJ2-3
clone size: once
V gene: TRBV5-1
D gene: TRBD2
CDR3 DNA: TGCGCCAGCAGCTTGGCCCAGTCGCGGGAGAAATTTGATACGCAGTATTTT
CDR3 protein: CASSLAQSREKFDTQYF

J gene: TRBJ1-2
clone size: few
V gene: TRBV9
D gene: NA
CDR3 DNA: TGTGCCAGCAGCGCTTCCGCGGGTGACTATGGCTACACCTTC
CDR3 protein: CASSASAGDYGYTF

J gene: TRBJ2-7
clone size: few
V gene: TRBV7-9
D gene: TRBD1
CDR3 DNA: TGTGCCAGCAAGGGACAGGGACCTCCTTACGAGCAGTACTTC
CDR3 protein: CASKGQGPPYEQYF

J gene: TRBJ2-1
clone size: NA
V gene: TRBV18
D gene: TRBD2
CDR3 DNA: TGTGCCAGCTCGCATACTAGCGGGAGGGGCAATGAGCAGTTCTTC
CDR3 protein: CASSHTSGRGNEQFF

J gene: TRBJ1-6
clone size: NA
V gene: TRBV6-5
D gene: NA
CDR3 DNA: TGTGCCAGCAGACTTCTCATAGATTCACCCCTCCACTTT
CDR3 protein: CASRLLIDSPLHF

J gene: TRBJ2-5
clone size: NA
V gene: TRBV4-1
D gene: NA
CDR3 DNA: TGCGCCAGCAGCCACCAGCCCCAAGAGACCCAGTACTTC
CDR3 protein: CASSHQPQETQYF

J gene: TRBJ2-1
clone size: NA
V gene: TRBV7-6
D gene: TRBD1
CDR3 DNA: TGTGCCTGCAGCTTAGTGGGGGACAGGGGGCGAAATGAGCAGTTCTTC
CDR3 protein: CACSLVGDRGRNEQFF

J gene: TRBJ1-4
clone size: many
V gene: TRBV7-9
D gene: NA
CDR3 DNA: TGTGCCAGCAGCTTAGCTGGATCGCAGTTCTACGGGGAAAAACTGTTTTTT
CDR3 protein: CASSLAGSQFYGEKLFF

J gene: TRBJ2-3
clone size: NA
V gene: TRBV7-9
D gene: NA
CDR3 DNA: TGTGCCAGCAGCTTGGCAGGCCACACAGATACGCAGTATTTT
CDR3 protein: CASSLAGHTDTQYF

J gene: TRBJ1-3
clone size: NA
V gene: TRBV12-3/TRBV12-4
D gene: NA
CDR3 DNA: TGTGCCAGCGCAGGGATTAGAGGGGACACCATATATTTT
CDR3 protein: CASAGIRGDTIYF

J gene: TRBJ2-7
clone size: NA
V gene: TRBV20-1
D gene: NA
CDR3 DNA: TGCAGTGCTAGAAGGCAAATCTCCTACGAGCAGTACTTC
CDR3 protein: CSARRQISYEQYF

J gene: TRBJ2-5
clone size: few
V gene: TRBV27
D gene: TRBD1
CDR3 DNA: TGTGCCAGCAGTTTATCAGCCAGGGGGAGAGAGACCCAGTACTTC
CDR3 protein: CASSLSARGRETQYF

J gene: TRBJ2-1
clone size: few
V gene: TRBV7-3
D gene: TRBD2
CDR3 DNA: TGTGCCAGCAGCTTAACAGCGGGAGTCTCCTACAATGAGCAGTTCTTC
CDR3 protein: CASSLTAGVSYNEQFF

J gene: TRBJ2-1
clone size: few
V gene: TRBV18
D gene: NA
CDR3 DNA: TGTGCCAGCTCACAACTCGACACAGGCAATGAGCAGTTCTTC
CDR3 protein: CASSQLDTGNEQFF

J gene: TRBJ2-1
clone size: few
V gene: TRBV19
D gene: TRBD1
CDR3 DNA: TGTGCCAGTAGCCCTGGACAGGGACGAAGGGTTCCCCGGTTCTTC
CDR3 protein: CASSPGQGRRVPRFF

J gene: TRBJ2-3
clone size: once
V gene: TRBV28
D gene: NA
CDR3 DNA: TGTGCCAGCAGTTTATTGTCAGGGGCAGATACGCAGTATTTT
CDR3 protein: CASSLLSGADTQYF

J gene: TRBJ2-7
clone size: NA
V gene: TRBV7-2
D gene: NA
CDR3 DNA: TGTGCCAGCAGCCGCTTATCCGACGGATACTACGAGCAGTACTTC
CDR3 protein: CASSRLSDGYYEQYF

J gene: TRBJ2-5
clone size: NA
V gene: TRBV20-1
D gene: NA
CDR3 DNA: TGCAGTGATAGAGATAGAACTAGAGTCCAAGAGACCCAGTACTTC
CDR3 protein: CSDRDRTRVQETQYF

J gene: TRBJ1-5
clone size: NA
V gene: TRBV19
D gene: NA
CDR3 DNA: TGTGCCAGTAGTCCCTCCGGGGGGAATCAGCCCCAGCATTTT
CDR3 protein: CASSPSGGNQPQHF

J gene: TRBJ1-2
clone size: NA
V gene: TRBV20-1
D gene: TRBD1
CDR3 DNA: TGCAGTGCAAGCTCTGGACAGGGTGGAGGCTACACCTTC
CDR3 protein: CSASSGQGGGYTF

J gene: TRBJ1-4
clone size: NA
V gene: TRBV5-1
D gene: NA
CDR3 DNA: TGCGCCGGCAGCCCGAGCACAACTAATGAAAAACTGTTTTTT
CDR3 protein: CAGSPSTTNEKLFF

J gene: TRBJ1-5
clone size: few
V gene: TRBV28
D gene: TRBD1
CDR3 DNA: TGTGCCAGCAGTCCACGGACAGGGGGCAATCAGCCCCAGCATTTT
CDR3 protein: CASSPRTGGNQPQHF

J gene: TRBJ1-5
clone size: few
V gene: TRBV20-1
D gene: TRBD1
CDR3 DNA: TGCAGTGCTAGGTCTGGGACAGACAATCAGCCCCAGCATTTT
CDR3 protein: CSARSGTDNQPQHF

J gene: TRBJ2-7
clone size: once
V gene: TRBV7-9
D gene: TRBD2
CDR3 DNA: TGTGCCAGCAGCTCGGGGGGGCGTACTACGTTATACGAGCAGTACTTC
CDR3 protein: CASSSGGRTTLYEQYF

J gene: TRBJ2-5
clone size: NA
V gene: TRBV20-1
D gene: NA
CDR3 DNA: TGCAGTGCTAGGTGGCTAGCGAAAGAGACCCAGTACTTC
CDR3 protein: CSARWLAKETQYF

J gene: TRBJ2-5
clone size: NA
V gene: TRBV7-3
D gene: TRBD1
CDR3 DNA: TGTGCCAGCAGCGCTCACAGGGGGGACCAAGAGACCCAGTACTTC
CDR3 protein: CASSAHRGDQETQYF

J gene: TRBJ1-2
clone size: NA
V gene: TRBV4-1
D gene: NA
CDR3 DNA: TGCGCCAGCAGCCAAAAAGAGGGGGGGGGTTGGGACTATGGCTACACCTTC
CDR3 protein: CASSQKEGGGWDYGYTF

J gene: TRBJ1-2
clone size: NA
V gene: TRBV18
D gene: NA
CDR3 DNA: TGTGCCAGCTCACACAGTGACGGGGGTGGCTACACCTTC
CDR3 protein: CASSHSDGGGYTF

J gene: TRBJ2-7
clone size: NA
V gene: TRBV5-1
D gene: TRBD2
CDR3 DNA: TGCGCCAGCAAGACTAGCGGGAGATCCTACGAGCAGTACTTC
CDR3 protein: CASKTSGRSYEQYF

J gene: TRBJ2-1
clone size: NA
V gene: TRBV15
D gene: NA
CDR3 DNA: TGTGCCCCCAGCAGAGATCGGGTGAAAGTCTATGAGCAGTTCTTC
CDR3 protein: CAPSRDRVKVYEQFF